Each of the 29 T cell receptor beta chains below was sequenced from the same sample in a study of blood T cell repertoires in COVID-19. Some clones are missing from TCRdb's copy, which holds only in-frame ones; the method was immunoSEQ multiplex PCR. This table holds approximately 70,000 clones, approximately 90% found once. The specimen sequenced was peripheral blood. The receptors come from a human donor in a cohort sampled during active COVID-19.

This clone was seen a single time. The V gene is TRBV28, the J gene TRBJ1-1; D not resolved. The V end was cut by 6 bases, the J end by 0 bases, with 11 bases between. The CDR3 loop spans 14 amino acids. CDR1 and CDR2 from the germline V gene are MDHEN and SYDVKM. The CDR3 spells CASRAGLVNTEAFF. The CDR3 nucleotides are TGTGCCAGCAGGGCCGGACTCGTGAACACTGAAGCTTTCTTT.

The chain recombines TRBV6-6 with TRBJ2-7, with 7 bases identical to TRBD2. CDR3 length: 13 amino acids. Germline CDR1 reads MNHNY; CDR2 reads SVGAGI (reference sequence). Trimming took 4 bases from V and 1 from J; bases not matched to a gene: 1. The CDR3 here is CASSWRESYEQYF. CDR3 DNA sequence: TGTGCCAGCAGTTGGCGGGAGTCCTACGAGCAGTACTTC.

The CDR3 loop is CASSEWASGTQETQYF. CDR3 nucleotides: TGTGCCAGCAGTGAGTGGGCTAGCGGGACCCAAGAGACCCAGTACTTC. The chain combines TRBV2 with TRBJ2-5; 9 nucleotides align to TRBD2. Germline V gene sequence: CDR1 SNHLY, CDR2 FYNNEI. J lost 1 base, V lost 3 bases, and 6 bases had no gene match. CDR3 length: 16 residues. The full variable domain, in which reference TRBV2 and TRBJ2-5 provide the parts outside the CDR3, is EPEVTQTPSHQVTQMGQEVILRCVPISNHLYFYWYRQILGQKVEFLVSFYNNEISEKSEIFDDQFSVERPDGSNFTLKIRSTKLEDSAMYFCASSEWASGTQETQYFGPGTRLLVL.

The chain has TRBV4-3 and TRBJ2-1; 8 nucleotides match TRBD1. V was clipped by 0 bases and J by 3 bases; unmatched bases: 4. The germline V gene has CDR1 LGHNA and CDR2 YSLEER. The CDR3 loop spans 16 amino acids. The CDR3 DNA reads TGCGCCAGCAGCCAAGAGACAGGGGTCTTCTACAATGAGCAGTTCTTC. Translation: CASSQETGVFYNEQFF.

This rearrangement joins TRBV7-9 to TRBJ1-2, with D possibly being TRBD1 (5 bases). The V gene's germline CDR1 is SEHNR and CDR2 FQNEAQ (reference sequence). The CDR3 is made up of 12 amino acids. V lost 5 bases and J lost 4, with 8 bases in between. The CDR3 reads CASSPDSYGYTF. The CDR3 nucleotides are TGTGCCAGCAGCCCCGACAGCTATGGCTACACCTTC.

V and J are TRBV5-1 and TRBJ2-5; TRBD1 aligns across 8 bases. The CDR3 contains 15 residues. The trim removed 0 bases at V and 6 bases at J, leaving 7 bases unmatched. Germline CDR1 reads SGHRS; CDR2 reads YFSETQ. This CDR3 reads CASSLGQGTVQTQYF. Here the CDR3 DNA reads TGCGCCAGCAGCTTGGGACAGGGGACGGTGCAGACCCAGTACTTC.

The chain carries TRBV6-4 and TRBJ1-5, with D possibly TRBD1 on 5 matching bases. Germline V lookup: CDR1 MRHNA, CDR2 SNTAGT. V dropped 0 bases and J dropped 0 bases, with 15 bases sitting between them. CDR3 length: 18 amino acids. Here the CDR3 DNA reads TGTGCCAGCAGTGACTCAGGATTTGGGACTTATAGCAATCAGCCCCAGCATTTT. This sequence encodes CASSDSGFGTYSNQPQHF.

CDR3 residues: CARGGDGVTGYTF. DNA of the CDR3: TGCGCCCGCGGGGGGGACGGGGTCACTGGCTACACCTTC. The chain carries TRBV5-1 and TRBJ1-2, with D perhaps matching TRBD1 (5 bases). The CDR3 has 13 residues. CDR1 and CDR2 (germline): SGHRS, YFSETQ. V dropped 10 bases and J dropped 7 bases, with 20 bases sitting between them.

The CDR3 sequence is CSVARQGGTEAFF. The CDR3 DNA reads TGCAGCGTGGCACGACAGGGTGGCACTGAAGCTTTCTTT. J is TRBJ1-1 and V is TRBV29-1; 7 positions match TRBD1. Germline CDR1 and CDR2: SQVTM and ANQGSEA. The CDR3 is made up of 13 amino acids. The junction had 8 bases not matched to a gene; V was cut back by 6 bases and J by 4 bases.

This clone was seen only a few times. This chain connects TRBV6-5 to TRBJ1-2; 7 positions agree with TRBD1. The ends lost 2 bases at V and 4 bases at J; junction bases unmatched: 7. This CDR3 comprises 15 residues. Germline V gene sequence: CDR1 MNHEY, CDR2 SVGAGI. The CDR3 loop is CASSYEGGQSYGYTF. For the CDR3, the DNA is TGTGCCAGCAGTTACGAAGGGGGACAGAGCTATGGCTACACCTTC.

The chain employs TRBV10-3 and TRBJ2-1; 12 bases align to TRBD2. J gave up 2 bases and V 4 bases, and 3 bases lay outside the gene matches. The CDR3 spans 16 residues. Germline loops: CDR1 ENHRY, CDR2 SYGVKD. The CDR3 reads CAISAASGRAYNEQFF. The CDR3 nucleotides are TGTGCCATCAGTGCCGCTAGCGGGAGGGCCTACAATGAGCAGTTCTTC.

This clone was counted a single time. The chain is built from TRBV12-3 or TRBV12-4 and TRBJ2-2, with D perhaps TRBD1 (5 bases). V lost 10 bases to trimming and J lost 7 bases, with 10 bases between them. The CDR3 is 11 residues long. The CDR3 loop is CATKGNGELFF. CDR3 coding DNA: TGTGCCACCAAGGGGAACGGGGAGCTGTTTTTT.

CDR3 sequence (DNA): TGTGCCAGCGGGCACCCGAACACTGAAGCTTTCTTT. It yields the protein CASGHPNTEAFF. The V gene is TRBV2, the J gene TRBJ1-1; D call uncertain. CDR1 SNHLY and CDR2 FYNNEI come from the germline V gene. V shed 8 bases and J shed 1 base, with 8 bases lying between them. The CDR3 sequence is 12 residues long.

The rearrangement uses TRBV4-1 and TRBJ2-3; TRBD2 aligns across 14 bases. Germline CDR1 reads MGHRA; CDR2 reads YSYEKL. The CDR3 loop spans 17 amino acids. V lost 2 bases to trimming and J lost 5 bases; unmatched junction nucleotides: 6. In DNA form, the CDR3 reads TGCGCCAGCAGCCAACCGGGGACTAGCGGGAGCCAAGATACGCAGTATTTT. Translating it yields CASSQPGTSGSQDTQYF.

This clone was picked up one time. The chain employs TRBV7-2 and TRBJ1-2; D unclear. This CDR3 has 15 amino acids. V lost 8 bases, J lost 3 bases, and 19 bases lay in between. In germline, CDR1 is SGHTA, CDR2 FQGNSA. CDR3 residues: CASLPGWGMDYGYTF. CDR3 in DNA: TGTGCCAGCTTGCCGGGGTGGGGTATGGACTATGGCTACACCTTC.

The chain employs TRBV7-6 and TRBJ2-6, with TRBD2 matching over 11 bases. The CDR3 sequence is 20 residues long. The V gene's germline CDR1 is SGHVS and CDR2 FNYEAQ. Trimming cost V 0 bases and J 0 bases; bases outside gene matches: 7. DNA for the CDR3: TGTGCCAGCAGCTTAGCTGTACTAGCGGGAGTAGGCTCTGGGGCCAACGTCCTGACTTTC. As protein: CASSLAVLAGVGSGANVLTF.

The chain employs TRBV10-3 and TRBJ2-1, with TRBD2 matching over 14 bases. Germline CDR1 reads ENHRY; CDR2 reads SYGVKD. The CDR3 runs to 17 residues. With V trimmed by 11 bases and J by 1 base, 10 bases remained unmatched. As DNA, the CDR3 is TGTGCCGTCGCCGGACTAGCGGGAGGTGGATCCTACAATGAGCAGTTCTTC. As protein: CAVAGLAGGGSYNEQFF.

The V call is TRBV13, the J call TRBJ2-3; 8 bases agree with TRBD2. Per the germline V gene, CDR1 is PRHDT and CDR2 is FYEKMQ (reference sequence). The CDR3 is made up of 14 amino acids. V lost 0 bases to trimming and J lost 5 bases; unmatched junction nucleotides: 1. The DNA for the CDR3 is TGTGCCAGCAGCTTAGGGCGGGGGGTAGATACGCAGTATTTT. This sequence encodes CASSLGRGVDTQYF.

The chain is built from TRBV27 and TRBJ1-6; 8 bases fit TRBD1. V lost 8 bases to trimming and J lost 6 bases; unmatched junction nucleotides: 6. CDR3 length: 14 residues. The germline V gene encodes CDR1 MNHEY and CDR2 SMNVEV (reference sequence). Here the CDR3 reads CASARTGLNSPLHF. The CDR3 coding sequence is TGTGCCAGCGCGCGGACAGGGCTTAATTCACCCCTCCACTTT.

This chain uses TRBV7-9 with TRBJ1-4, with unresolved D. CDR1 SEHNR and CDR2 FQNEAQ come from the germline V gene (reference sequence). Trimming removed 3 bases at V and 0 bases at J, with 14 bases between. The CDR3 consists of 17 residues. The CDR3 sequence is CASSFIGRASTNEKLFF. The CDR3, as DNA: TGTGCCAGCAGCTTCATAGGGAGGGCGTCAACTAATGAAAAACTGTTTTTT.

This sequence joins TRBV6-5 and TRBJ1-1; no reliable D call. The CDR3 spans 12 residues. Trimming pared 3 bases from V and 6 bases from J, leaving 8 bases between. Germline loops: CDR1 MNHEY, CDR2 SVGAGI. CDR3 in amino acids: CASSYSGAEAFF. The CDR3 nucleotides are TGTGCCAGCAGTTATTCGGGAGCTGAAGCTTTCTTT.

The chain carries TRBV18 and TRBJ2-7; 9 bases map to TRBD2. The J segment lost 2 bases and the V segment lost 2 bases, leaving 4 bases of the junction unmatched. The CDR3 has 15 residues. Germline-derived CDR1 and CDR2 are KGHSH and LQKENI. The CDR3 DNA follows: TGTGCCAGCTCACCATCTAGCGGGGTCACCTACGAGCAGTACTTC. Translating gives CASSPSSGVTYEQYF.

The genes are TRBV28 and TRBJ1-2; 12 bases map to TRBD1. V shed 10 bases and J 8 bases; nucleotides not matched to a gene: 11. The CDR3 sequence is 14 residues long. CDR1 MDHEN and CDR2 SYDVKM come from the germline V gene. Here the CDR3 DNA reads TGTGCCACCAAGCCGGGACAGGGGGCAAGAGGCTACACCTTC. Amino acids: CATKPGQGARGYTF.

V is TRBV5-6 and J is TRBJ1-4, with D unclear. Germline V gives CDR1 SGHDT, CDR2 YYEEEE. CDR3 length: 13 amino acids. Trimming cost V 2 bases and J 5 bases, with 7 bases left between them. The CDR3 here is CASSFVRNEKLFF. CDR3 nucleotide sequence: TGTGCCAGCAGCTTCGTGCGGAATGAAAAACTGTTTTTT.

The chain joins TRBV28 to TRBJ2-7; no clear D. Germline V gene sequence: CDR1 MDHEN, CDR2 SYDVKM. CDR3 length equals 12 residues. The V end lost 5 bases, the J end lost 2 bases, and 7 bases lay between the germline ends. The CDR3 DNA reads as TGTGCCAGCAGTGTAGGAGCCTACGAGCAGTACTTC. This codes for CASSVGAYEQYF. The variable domain in full, completed from reference TRBV28 and TRBJ2-7, reads DVKVTQSSRYLVKRTGEKVFLECVQDMDHENMFWYRQDPGLGLRLIYFSYDVKMKEKGDIPEGYSVSREKKERFSLILESASTNQTSMYLCASSVGAYEQYFGPGTRLTVT.

This sequence joins TRBV5-6 and TRBJ2-7, with 11 bases that match TRBD1. After removal of 3 bases from V and 4 bases from J, the junction contained 9 bases not matched to a gene. In germline, CDR1 is SGHDT, CDR2 YYEEEE. CDR3 length: 16 amino acids. CDR3 sequence: CASSWAGTGGRYEQYF. In DNA, the CDR3 is TGTGCCAGCAGCTGGGCCGGGACAGGGGGTAGGTACGAGCAGTACTTC.

The V and J genes are TRBV27 and TRBJ2-7; possible D gene TRBD1, 5 bases. The CDR3 is 16 amino acids. The germline V and J ends were trimmed by 7 bases and 6 bases, with 25 bases remaining between them. Per the germline V gene, CDR1 is MNHEY and CDR2 is SMNVEV (reference sequence). The CDR3 DNA reads as TGTGCCAGCATCCCCGGTGGGGCAAGTCCTCGCCGCGAGCAGTACTTC. It is translated as CASIPGGASPRREQYF.

The chain employs TRBV7-8 and TRBJ2-7; 7 bases fit TRBD2. Unmatched junction bases numbered 4, after V lost 5 bases and J lost 0 bases. CDR1 and CDR2 from the germline V gene are SGHVS and FQNEAQ. The CDR3 length is 14 residues. CDR3 protein: CASSPGGISYEQYF. CDR3 DNA: TGTGCCAGCAGCCCCGGGGGGATCTCCTACGAGCAGTACTTC. Drawing the rest from reference TRBV7-8 and TRBJ2-7, the complete variable domain is GAGVSQSPRYKVAKRGQDVALRCDPISGHVSLFWYQQALGQGPEFLTYFQNEAQLDKSGLPSDRFFAERPEGSVSTLKIQRTQQEDSAVYLCASSPGGISYEQYFGPGTRLTVT.

This chain connects TRBV10-2 to TRBJ1-1; D may be TRBD1 (5 bases). This CDR3 comprises 14 residues. Germline V CDR1 and CDR2: WSHSY, SAAADI. Trimming cost V 5 bases and J 1 base, with 11 bases left between them. CDR3 sequence (DNA): TGCGCCAGCAGTCGAACGGGGGAGAACACTGAAGCTTTCTTT. It translates to CASSRTGENTEAFF.